The 10 T cell receptor beta chains in this list originate from one sample, sequenced in a study of cytomegalovirus exposure and HLA in healthy donors. The PCR contained 60 Vbeta and 13 Jbeta primers. Clones were sequenced by immunoSEQ multiplex PCR, and TCRdb holds only the in-frame ones, with some missing. The sample consists of around 140,000 clones, more than 8% of them appearing once. What was sequenced was PBMCs. All receptors come from a man aged 45-65 years in good health and CMV-seronegative.

The chain employs TRBV28 and TRBJ2-7; 8 nucleotides agree with TRBD2. Trimming at V came to 3 bases and at J to 4 bases, leaving 8 bases not matched to a gene. Germline V gives CDR1 MDHEN, CDR2 SYDVKM. The CDR3 totals 15 residues. The CDR3 bases are TGTGCCAGCAGTTTGCGGGGGGCAACAGAGTACGAGCAGTACTTC. Protein product: CASSLRGATEYEQYF.

This clone came up a few times. The CDR3, as DNA: TGTGCCAGTAGTATATGGAGCGGGGGCCGGACGCAGTATTTT. Protein: CASSIWSGGRTQYF. This rearrangement joins TRBV19 to TRBJ2-3; 8 bases match TRBD2. CDR3 size: 14 residues. V gave up 2 bases and J gave up 9 bases; unmatched junction bases: 7. CDR1 is LNHDA and CDR2 is SQIVND in the germline V gene (reference sequence). Full variable domain (remainder filled in from reference TRBV19 and TRBJ2-3): DGGITQSPKYLFRKEGQNVTLSCEQNLNHDAMYWYRQDPGQGLRLIYYSQIVNDFQKGDIAEGYSVSREKKESFPLTVTSAQKNPTAFYLCASSIWSGGRTQYFGPGTRLTVL.

The chain couples TRBV28 to TRBJ1-1, with 7 positions matching TRBD1. Germline CDR1 is MDHEN and CDR2 is SYDVKM. This CDR3 contains 14 residues. V shed 11 bases, J shed 3 bases, and the junction held 12 bases outside the gene matches. The CDR3 region has the DNA TGTGCCCACCAGGGGGTGGGCAGATACACTGAAGCTTTCTTT. Protein product: CAHQGVGRYTEAFF.

A few counts support this clone. In nucleotides, the CDR3 is TGTGCCAGCATAAAGACAGGCCCCCCCTACGAGCAGTACTTC. This sequence encodes CASIKTGPPYEQYF. This chain joins TRBV6-5 and TRBJ2-7; maybe TRBD1 (6 bases). The CDR3 runs 14 residues. Germline values: CDR1 MNHEY, CDR2 SVGAGI. V was clipped by 7 bases and J by 2 bases, with 15 bases between them.

This clone was seen more than once but under ten times. The rearrangement joins TRBV2 to TRBJ1-6; D is undetermined. The germline V gene has CDR1 SNHLY and CDR2 FYNNEI. V lost 7 bases to trimming and J lost 10 bases, with 20 bases between them. The CDR3 sequence is 15 residues long. This CDR3 is CASTEGLKRWSPLHF. CDR3 sequence (DNA): TGTGCCAGCACCGAGGGCCTCAAAAGGTGGTCACCCCTCCACTTT.

A few counts support this clone. V gene TRBV25-1 combines with J gene TRBJ2-3, with D possibly matching TRBD2 (6 bases). The germline gives CDR1 MGHDK, CDR2 SYGVNS. The CDR3 contains 15 residues. Trimming took 4 bases from V and 6 from J, leaving 17 bases between them. CDR3 amino acids: CASSAGSGVYDTQYF. Here the CDR3 DNA reads TGTGCCAGCAGTGCCGGTAGCGGAGTATACGATACGCAGTATTTT.

Written as DNA, the CDR3 is TGTGCCAGCAGCGTAGGAGGACAGGGGGCACTTGGAAACACCATATATTTT. Residues: CASSVGGQGALGNTIYF. The chain combines TRBV9 with TRBJ1-3; TRBD1 matches at 11 bases. V gave up 0 bases and J gave up 3 bases; unmatched junction bases: 5. This CDR3 contains 17 residues. Germline-derived CDR1 and CDR2 are SGDLS and YYNGEE.

In its sample, this clone was seen a few times. The chain recombines TRBV19 with TRBJ2-3; D remains ambiguous. CDR3 length: 15 residues. Germline V CDR1 and CDR2: LNHDA, SQIVND (reference sequence). Trimming shortened V by 4 bases and J by 2 bases, and 13 bases separated the two germline ends. The CDR3 is CASSKELPSTDTQYF. DNA for the CDR3: TGTGCCAGTAGTAAGGAGCTACCATCCACAGATACGCAGTATTTT.

This clone was counted between two and nine times. This chain joins TRBV7-2 and TRBJ1-6, with D perhaps TRBD1 (5 bases). Germline V gene sequence: CDR1 SGHTA, CDR2 FQGNSA. The CDR3 sequence is 16 residues long. Trimming pared 5 bases from V and 5 bases from J, leaving 16 bases between. CDR3 nucleotides: TGTGCCAGCAGCCGAGAACGGGGGTTTAATAATTCACCCCTCCACTTT. Its protein product is CASSRERGFNNSPLHF.

The chain has TRBV11-1 and TRBJ1-4; D might be TRBD1 (6 bases). The CDR3 consists of 14 residues. Per germline, CDR1 SGHAT and CDR2 FQDESV (reference sequence). With 3 bases removed from V and 3 bases from J, the gap between germline ends came to 8 bases. CDR3 in amino acids: CASSLWGPNEKLFF. CDR3 nucleotides: TGTGCCAGCAGCTTGTGGGGGCCTAATGAAAAACTGTTTTTT.